The source of this T cell receptor beta chain is a study of long-term antiretroviral therapy in people with HIV. Investigators performed immunoSEQ version v3.0 at survey level. The table came from immunoSEQ multiplex PCR; TCRdb's copy has only in-frame clones and leaves some out. The top ten hold roughly 8% of the sample, which has more than 15,000 clones, roughly 73% seen once. The table lists this clone with a count of one. CDR3 length: 16 residues. Trimming left V 0 bases short and J 1 base short, with 12 bases between. Germline CDR1 and CDR2: LGHNA and YSLEER. The TCR comes from a woman aged 40-49 years with HIV. The gene calls are TRBV4-3 and TRBJ2-5; D perhaps matches TRBD2 (7 bases). The specimen comprised unsorted PBMCs, sampled at the start of antiretroviral therapy, before treatment. CDR3 region: CASSQESGGPQETQYF. The CDR3, as DNA: TGCGCCAGCAGCCAAGAGTCGGGGGGCCCCCAAGAGACCCAGTACTTC.